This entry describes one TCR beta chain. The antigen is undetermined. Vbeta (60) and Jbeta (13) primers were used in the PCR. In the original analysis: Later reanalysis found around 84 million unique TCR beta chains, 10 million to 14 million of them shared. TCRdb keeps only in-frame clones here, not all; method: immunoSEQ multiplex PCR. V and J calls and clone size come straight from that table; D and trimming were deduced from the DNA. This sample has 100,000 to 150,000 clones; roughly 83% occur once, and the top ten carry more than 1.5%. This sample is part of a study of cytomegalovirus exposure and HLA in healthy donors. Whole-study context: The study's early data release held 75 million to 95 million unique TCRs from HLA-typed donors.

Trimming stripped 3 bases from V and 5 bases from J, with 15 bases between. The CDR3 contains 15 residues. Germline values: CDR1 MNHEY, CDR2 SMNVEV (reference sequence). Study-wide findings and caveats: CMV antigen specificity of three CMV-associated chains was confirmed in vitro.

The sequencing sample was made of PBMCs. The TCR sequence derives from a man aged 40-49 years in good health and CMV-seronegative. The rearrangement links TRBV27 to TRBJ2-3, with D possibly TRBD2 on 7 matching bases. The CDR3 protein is CASSFAGAGGDTQYF. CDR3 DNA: TGTGCCAGCAGTTTCGCGGGGGCCGGGGGAGATACGCAGTATTTT.